The 10 T cell receptor beta chains presented below share a single source sample, sequenced in a study of Ad26.COV2.S vaccination and SARS-CoV-2 variants. Treatment of the sample: around 19 received Ad26.COV2.S at low or high dose, single or two shots; about 5 received placebo; per-sample allocation not given. Following the first vaccine or placebo injection, samples were taken on day 63. The assay was immunoSEQ multiplex PCR, and TCRdb's table has in-frame clones only and misses some. The table shows about 330,000 clones, with 75% to 90% occurring only once. The sample in question was peripheral blood, obtained in a trial of Ad26.COV2.S vaccine versus placebo. The source of these receptors is a person between 18 and 65 years old who received the Ad26.COV2.S COVID-19 vaccine or a placebo.

This chain connects TRBV5-6 to TRBJ2-1, with 13 bases aligning to TRBD2. Looked up from germline, CDR1 is SGHDT and CDR2 is YYEEEE. V was clipped by 4 bases and J by 4 bases; unmatched bases: 5. The length of the CDR3 is 16 residues. The CDR3 region is CASSLRLAGGYNEQFF. The CDR3 DNA reads as TGTGCCAGCAGCCTCCGACTAGCGGGAGGTTACAATGAGCAGTTCTTC.

The rearrangement joins TRBV3-1 (or the pseudogene TRBV3-2) to TRBJ1-3; unclear D gene. Per the germline V gene, CDR1 is LGHDT and CDR2 is YNNKEL (reference sequence). Deletions cut 6 bases from V and 0 bases from J, with 6 bases between. The CDR3 loop spans 13 amino acids. CDR3 loop: CASRASSGNTIYF. CDR3 sequence (DNA): TGTGCCAGCAGGGCCAGCTCTGGAAACACCATATATTTT.

The gene calls are TRBV12-3 or TRBV12-4 and TRBJ1-2, with unresolved D. V gave up 5 bases and J gave up 4 bases, with 8 bases separating them. The CDR3 extends over 12 amino acids. CDR3 amino acids: CASSRRGYGYTF. In DNA, the CDR3 is TGTGCCAGCAGTCGGAGAGGCTATGGCTACACCTTC.

The chain carries TRBV10-2 and TRBJ1-2; the D is unclear. The CDR3 length is 14 residues. The V and J ends lost 6 bases and 5 bases respectively, with 16 bases between them. The germline gives CDR1 WSHSY, CDR2 SAAADI. As DNA, the CDR3 is TGCGCCAGCAGCCCCCCCGTGATAGCATATGGCTACACCTTC. Translation: CASSPPVIAYGYTF.

This chain uses TRBV5-8 with TRBJ1-2; D not certain. In germline, CDR1 is SGHTS, CDR2 YDEGEE. The V end lost 4 bases, the J end lost 8 bases, and 15 bases lay between the germline ends. This CDR3 contains 13 residues. The CDR3 DNA sequence: TGTGCCAGCAGCCGGCGGGAATCGGGGGGCTACACCTTC. This sequence encodes CASSRRESGGYTF.

The V call is TRBV7-9, the J call TRBJ1-3; perhaps TRBD1 as D (5 bases). The CDR3 has 13 residues. With 7 bases removed from V and 2 bases from J, the gap between germline ends came to 9 bases. Germline-derived CDR1 and CDR2 are SEHNR and FQNEAQ (reference sequence). The CDR3, as DNA: TGTGCCAGCATGGGGGTCCCTGGAAACACCATATATTTT. This encodes CASMGVPGNTIYF. Looking up the rest from reference TRBV7-9 and TRBJ1-3 gives the full variable domain: DTGVSQNPRHKITKRGQNVTFRCDPISEHNRLYWYRQTLGQGPEFLTYFQNEAQLEKSRLLSDRFSAERPKGSFSTLEIQRTEQGDSAMYLCASMGVPGNTIYFGEGSWLTVV.

This chain links TRBV19 with TRBJ1-4; D unclear. V shed 3 bases and J shed 4 bases, with 18 bases lying between them. The CDR3 totals 17 residues. Per germline, CDR1 LNHDA and CDR2 SQIVND (reference sequence). For the CDR3, the DNA is TGTGCCAGTAGTATGTACCCCGAAACCGCCCTTAATGAAAAACTGTTTTTT. Translating it yields CASSMYPETALNEKLFF.

The V call is TRBV6-5, the J call TRBJ2-7; D might be TRBD2 (5 bases). Per the germline V gene, CDR1 is MNHEY and CDR2 is SVGAGI. CDR3 length: 13 amino acids. This CDR3 is CATEADFPYEQYV. Written as DNA, the CDR3 is TGTGCTACCGAGGCGGACTTCCCCTACGAGCAGTACGTC.

The V call is TRBV6-4, the J call TRBJ2-3, with 9 bases lining up with TRBD1. The CDR3 spans 13 residues. The V gene end was trimmed by 8 bases and the J gene end by 0 bases; junction bases not matched to a gene: 0. Germline loops: CDR1 MRHNA, CDR2 SNTAGT. The CDR3: CASGTGSTDTQYF. DNA for the CDR3: TGTGCCAGCGGGACAGGGAGCACAGATACGCAGTATTTT.

The chain joins TRBV7-2 to TRBJ2-4; no clear D. Germline assignment: CDR1 SGHTA and CDR2 FQGNSA. This CDR3 is 13 amino acids long. V lost 5 bases and J lost 1, with 6 bases in between. CDR3 region: CASSGGAKNIQYF. The DNA for the CDR3 is TGTGCCAGCAGCGGTGGGGCCAAAAACATTCAGTACTTC. Supplemented by reference TRBV7-2 and TRBJ2-4, the full variable domain reads GAGVSQSPSNKVTEKGKDVELRCDPISGHTALYWYRQSLGQGLEFLIYFQGNSAPDKSGLPSDRFSAERTGGSVSTLTIQRTQQEDSAVYLCASSGGAKNIQYFGAGTRLSVL.